Shown below are 26 T cell receptor beta chains from a single sample sequenced in a study of cytomegalovirus exposure and HLA in healthy donors. The study ran its PCR with 60 Vbeta and 13 Jbeta primers. Here immunoSEQ multiplex PCR was the method, and the copy in TCRdb shows in-frame clones only, minus some. The table has about 140,000 clones, approximately 80% seen once. Sequenced sample: PBMCs. The source is a man aged 40-50 years in good health and CMV-seropositive.

This clone was picked up one time. Compared with germline, one end of the junction differs, possibly owing to a read error. The chain combines TRBV7-9 with TRBJ2-7, with D perhaps TRBD2 (5 bases). This CDR3 comprises 13 residues. Germline values: CDR1 SEHNR, CDR2 FQNEAQ (reference sequence). The CDR3 DNA sequence: TGTTCCAGCGGAGGTGGCAGATCCTACGAGCAGTACTTC. It encodes CSSGGGRSYEQYF.

The chain combines TRBV5-8 with TRBJ2-1; 8 bases agree with TRBD1. The CDR3 length is 16 residues. Germline V gives CDR1 SGHTS, CDR2 YDEGEE. Trimming cost V 0 bases and J 0 bases; bases outside gene matches: 2. Here the CDR3 reads CASSLVQGGSYNEQFF. CDR3 sequence (DNA): TGTGCCAGCAGCTTGGTACAGGGGGGCTCCTACAATGAGCAGTTCTTC.

The rearrangement links TRBV6-5 to TRBJ1-2, with D possibly matching TRBD1 (6 bases). The CDR3 loop spans 15 amino acids. Per the germline V gene, CDR1 is MNHEY and CDR2 is SVGAGI. V shed 6 bases and J shed 3 bases, with 17 bases lying between them. CDR3 loop: CASRRGGAADYGYTF. CDR3 nucleotides: TGTGCCAGCAGGCGGGGGGGGGCCGCGGACTATGGCTACACCTTC.

In this sample, this clone turned up a few times. This chain connects TRBV5-1 to TRBJ1-5; D is undetermined. Germline values: CDR1 SGHRS, CDR2 YFSETQ. Trimming stripped 0 bases from V and 4 bases from J, with 11 bases between. The CDR3 is made up of 15 amino acids. The CDR3 loop is CASSLGVSENQPQHF. The DNA for the CDR3 is TGCGCCAGCAGCTTGGGGGTCAGCGAAAATCAGCCCCAGCATTTT.

This clone was counted a few times. V gene TRBV6-1 combines with J gene TRBJ2-5, with D unresolved. The ends were cut back, 2 bases at V and 5 bases at J, with 12 bases in the middle. This CDR3 spans 14 amino acids. In germline, CDR1 is MNHNS, CDR2 SASEGT. CDR3 in DNA: TGTGCCAGCAGTGAAAACACCCGCCGCGAGACCCAGTACTTC. Protein: CASSENTRRETQYF.

This clone showed up just once. The chain combines TRBV15 with TRBJ2-7; 7 nucleotides align to TRBD2. The CDR3 contains 16 residues. Losses at the gene ends were 0 bases for V and 2 bases for J; bases not matched to a gene: 7. The germline V gene has CDR1 LNHNV and CDR2 YYDKDF (reference sequence). CDR3 sequence reads: CATSRDGASGPYEQYF. The CDR3 bases are TGTGCCACCAGCAGAGATGGGGCTAGCGGTCCCTACGAGCAGTACTTC.

V usage is TRBV7-6 and J usage is TRBJ2-1, with D hard to call. V lost 3 bases to trimming and J lost 8 bases, with 11 bases between them. The CDR3 contains 13 residues. Germline loops: CDR1 SGHVS, CDR2 FNYEAQ. The CDR3 bases are TGTGCCAGCAGCTTGGCGTTTGGGCATGAGCAGTTCTTC. It codes for CASSLAFGHEQFF.

This clone is a singleton in its sample. The V gene is TRBV6-6, the J gene TRBJ1-2, with TRBD1 matching 8 bases. There are 13 residues in the CDR3. Germline trimming cut 2 bases from V and 7 bases from J; bases unmatched to any gene: 3. Germline V lookup: CDR1 MNHNY, CDR2 SVGAGI (reference sequence). CDR3 in DNA: TGTGCCAGCAGTTACCCAGGGGGCGTTGGCTACACCTTC. Its protein product is CASSYPGGVGYTF.

V is TRBV7-6 and J is TRBJ2-7; 7 nucleotides agree with TRBD1. The ends lost 1 base at V and 6 bases at J; junction bases unmatched: 6. The CDR3 consists of 14 residues. Germline CDR1 SGHVS, CDR2 FNYEAQ. This CDR3 reads CASSLGPGGREQYF. For the CDR3, the DNA is TGTGCCAGCAGCTTAGGCCCAGGGGGTCGCGAGCAGTACTTC.

The gene calls are TRBV11-2 and TRBJ1-4; tentatively, D is TRBD1 (5 bases). Trimming removed 0 bases from V and 8 bases from J, with 10 bases in between. The germline V gene has CDR1 SGHAT and CDR2 FQNNGV. The CDR3 is 14 amino acids. CDR3 residues: CASSLDRGGEKLFF. As DNA, the CDR3 is TGTGCCAGCAGCTTAGATCGGGGGGGAGAAAAACTGTTTTTT.

The chain employs TRBV9 and TRBJ1-1; TRBD1 might be the D (6 bases). The V gene's germline CDR1 is SGDLS and CDR2 YYNGEE. This CDR3 has 16 residues. Trimming pared 4 bases from V and 1 base from J, leaving 17 bases between. The chain's CDR3 is CASSHQTRDTNTEAFF. The CDR3 coding sequence is TGTGCCAGCAGCCATCAGACCCGGGACACGAACACTGAAGCTTTCTTT.

The V gene is TRBV11-2, the J gene TRBJ2-7; D gene ambiguous. Germline V gene lookup returns CDR1 SGHAT and CDR2 FQNNGV. The germline V and J ends were trimmed by 2 bases and 2 bases, with 13 bases remaining between them. The length of the CDR3 is 15 residues. The CDR3 bases are TGTGCCAGCAGCTTATACTTTATCTCCACCTACGAGCAGTACTTC. Its translation is CASSLYFISTYEQYF.

The J gene is TRBJ2-7, the V gene TRBV6-6, with 9 positions matching TRBD1. The germline V gene encodes CDR1 MNHNY and CDR2 SVGAGI (reference sequence). CDR3 length: 15 amino acids. The V gene end was trimmed by 0 bases and the J gene end by 5 bases; junction bases not matched to a gene: 5. Written as DNA, the CDR3 is TGTGCCAGCAGTTACTCTGCGACAGGGGGGCACGAGCAGTACTTC. Translating gives CASSYSATGGHEQYF.

The chain links TRBV27 to TRBJ2-1; TRBD2 agrees at 9 bases. With 5 bases clipped from V and 2 bases from J, the junction kept 7 bases outside the gene matches. There are 16 residues in the CDR3. Germline V lookup: CDR1 MNHEY, CDR2 SMNVEV (reference sequence). CDR3 sequence reads: CASSTISGGPYNEQFF. CDR3 sequence (DNA): TGTGCCAGCAGTACAATTAGCGGGGGACCCTACAATGAGCAGTTCTTC.

This sequence joins TRBV29-1 and TRBJ1-2, with D possibly being TRBD1 (5 bases). The CDR3 sequence is 15 residues long. The V gene's germline CDR1 is SQVTM and CDR2 ANQGSEA. V lost 5 bases, J lost 6 bases, and 22 bases lay in between. CDR3 sequence reads: CSVNFPGQGSHGYTF. In DNA, the CDR3 is TGCAGCGTTAACTTCCCCGGGCAGGGCTCCCATGGCTACACCTTC.

The chain recombines TRBV9 with TRBJ1-4, with 10 bases identical to TRBD1. The CDR3 length is 18 residues. V was pared by 4 bases and J by 7 bases, with 16 bases of the junction left unmatched. The germline CDR1 and CDR2 sequences are SGDLS and YYNGEE. CDR3 sequence reads: CASSSSTPTTGGFEKLFF. The CDR3 region has the DNA TGTGCCAGCAGCTCATCCACTCCCACGACAGGGGGCTTTGAAAAACTGTTTTTT.

The J gene is TRBJ1-2, the V gene TRBV10-3; D possibly corresponds to TRBD1 (5 bases). Per the germline V gene, CDR1 is ENHRY and CDR2 is SYGVKD. This CDR3 is 12 amino acids long. With 8 bases removed from V and 3 bases from J, the gap between germline ends came to 10 bases. The DNA for the CDR3 is TGTGCCATCCACGGGGGGTACTATGGCTACACCTTC. Translated, it gives CAIHGGYYGYTF.

This rearrangement joins TRBV7-2 to TRBJ2-7, with D possibly being TRBD1 (6 bases). Germline values: CDR1 SGHTA, CDR2 FQGNSA. The CDR3 contains 16 residues. With 5 bases removed from V and 3 bases from J, the gap between germline ends came to 20 bases. CDR3 residues: CASSQGTPRVGYEQYF. In nucleotides, the CDR3 is TGTGCCAGCAGCCAAGGGACACCCCGGGTCGGCTACGAGCAGTACTTC. Variable domain in full (rest from reference TRBV7-2 and TRBJ2-7): GAGVSQSPSNKVTEKGKDVELRCDPISGHTALYWYRQSLGQGLEFLIYFQGNSAPDKSGLPSDRFSAERTGGSVSTLTIQRTQQEDSAVYLCASSQGTPRVGYEQYFGPGTRLTVT.

V is TRBV5-6 and J is TRBJ2-1; 10 bases match TRBD2. CDR1 and CDR2 (germline): SGHDT, YYEEEE. V dropped 4 bases and J dropped 4; count of bases not matched to a gene: 5. The CDR3 runs to 15 residues. This chain's CDR3 is CASSATSGDYNEQFF. Here the CDR3 DNA reads TGTGCCAGCAGCGCCACTAGCGGGGATTACAATGAGCAGTTCTTC.

V gene TRBV19 combines with J gene TRBJ2-1; 7 nucleotides match TRBD2. Germline CDR1 and CDR2: LNHDA and SQIVND (reference sequence). The J segment lost 7 bases and the V segment lost 6 bases, leaving 12 bases of the junction unmatched. This CDR3 is built from 15 residues. CDR3 sequence reads: CASSLGGGQRNEQFF. The CDR3 DNA reads TGTGCCAGTAGCCTCGGGGGAGGGCAAAGAAATGAGCAGTTCTTC. The full variable domain, its missing parts supplied by reference TRBV19 and TRBJ2-1, is DGGITQSPKYLFRKEGQNVTLSCEQNLNHDAMYWYRQDPGQGLRLIYYSQIVNDFQKGDIAEGYSVSREKKESFPLTVTSAQKNPTAFYLCASSLGGGQRNEQFFGPGTRLTVL.

The J gene is TRBJ1-2, the V gene TRBV29-1; TRBD1 aligns across 9 bases. After removal of 7 bases from V and 7 bases from J, the junction contained 13 bases not matched to a gene. The length of the CDR3 is 14 residues. CDR1 and CDR2 (germline): SQVTM, ANQGSEA. The CDR3 nucleotides are TGCAGCGCCGGTGCGGTACAGGGGGCAAGTGGCTACACCTTC. This codes for CSAGAVQGASGYTF.

This clone was observed a handful of times. The rearrangement uses TRBV5-1 and TRBJ2-3; tentatively, D is TRBD2 (5 bases). Germline values: CDR1 SGHRS, CDR2 YFSETQ. This CDR3 region has 17 residues. Trimming stripped 4 bases from V and 1 base from J, with 19 bases between. Written as DNA, the CDR3 is TGCGCCAGCAGCCCAGCCCCGGGGTTATGGGGCACAGATACGCAGTATTTT. Protein product: CASSPAPGLWGTDTQYF.

The J gene is TRBJ2-5, the V gene TRBV13; 8 nucleotides match TRBD1. The ends lost 4 bases at V and 1 base at J; junction bases unmatched: 5. The CDR3 sequence is 15 residues long. Germline V gene sequence: CDR1 PRHDT, CDR2 FYEKMQ (reference sequence). The CDR3 DNA reads TGTGCCAGCAGCTCGACGACAGGGGTCCAAGAGACCCAGTACTTC. Its translation: CASSSTTGVQETQYF.

In this sample, this clone turned up a few times. This CDR3 is also generated by other DNA sequences in the sample. The chain has TRBV9 and TRBJ2-1, with 11 bases matching TRBD2. This CDR3 has 15 residues. V lost 3 bases, J lost 3 bases, and 2 bases stayed unmatched. CDR1 is SGDLS and CDR2 is YYNGEE in the germline V gene. The CDR3 sequence: CASSASGGSYNEQFF. DNA of the CDR3: TGTGCCAGCAGCGCTAGCGGGGGGAGCTACAATGAGCAGTTCTTC.

The V gene is TRBV11-3, the J gene TRBJ2-3; possible D gene TRBD2, 6 bases. Per the germline V gene, CDR1 is SGHNT and CDR2 is YENEEA. The CDR3 has 17 amino acids. Trimming removed 3 bases at V and 0 bases at J, with 16 bases between. The CDR3, as DNA: TGTGCCAGCAGCTTCGGAGATCTAGCGACCAGCACAGATACGCAGTATTTT. Its translation: CASSFGDLATSTDTQYF.

The chain is built from TRBV9 and TRBJ2-2; D gene ambiguous. The CDR3 has 14 residues. Trimming took 3 bases from V and 0 from J, leaving 6 bases between them. CDR1 is SGDLS, CDR2 YYNGEE, per germline. CDR3 DNA: TGTGCCAGCAGCGCGACTGCGAACACCGGGGAGCTGTTTTTT. Translated: CASSATANTGELFF.